What follows is one TCR beta chain and its context. The target antigen is unknown. This entry comes from a study of graft-versus-host responses after intestinal transplantation. Whole-study context: Each recipient received a multivisceral, liver-intestinal, or isolated intestinal graft. Anti-thymocyte globulin was used for induction in all recipients, who then took tacrolimus and steroids for around 3 years. Overall study results and limits: Detection of GvH clones occurred in recipient marrow, and some had their first appearance in ileum or blood. The study found high graft-versus-host to host-versus-graft clonal ratios in allografts of patients with graft-donor T cell macrochimerism.

The CDR3 has 17 residues. CDR1 is SGHRS and CDR2 is YFSETQ in the germline V gene. V was pared by 4 bases and J by 4 bases, with 20 bases between. Here immunoSEQ multiplex PCR was the method, and the copy in TCRdb shows in-frame clones only, minus some. The sample holds tens of thousands of clones, 90% seen once. The receptor comes from a human donor who was the organ donor for an intestinal transplant. V and J are TRBV5-1 and TRBJ1-4; a possible D gene is TRBD1 (5 bases). The source material was unstimulated CD8+ T cells sorted from spleen or lymph node cells, sampled before transplant. CDR3 nucleotides: TGCGCCAGCAGCCTGGGTGCCGCGGGGCCTGATAATGAAAAACTGTTTTTT. This translates into CASSLGAAGPDNEKLFF.